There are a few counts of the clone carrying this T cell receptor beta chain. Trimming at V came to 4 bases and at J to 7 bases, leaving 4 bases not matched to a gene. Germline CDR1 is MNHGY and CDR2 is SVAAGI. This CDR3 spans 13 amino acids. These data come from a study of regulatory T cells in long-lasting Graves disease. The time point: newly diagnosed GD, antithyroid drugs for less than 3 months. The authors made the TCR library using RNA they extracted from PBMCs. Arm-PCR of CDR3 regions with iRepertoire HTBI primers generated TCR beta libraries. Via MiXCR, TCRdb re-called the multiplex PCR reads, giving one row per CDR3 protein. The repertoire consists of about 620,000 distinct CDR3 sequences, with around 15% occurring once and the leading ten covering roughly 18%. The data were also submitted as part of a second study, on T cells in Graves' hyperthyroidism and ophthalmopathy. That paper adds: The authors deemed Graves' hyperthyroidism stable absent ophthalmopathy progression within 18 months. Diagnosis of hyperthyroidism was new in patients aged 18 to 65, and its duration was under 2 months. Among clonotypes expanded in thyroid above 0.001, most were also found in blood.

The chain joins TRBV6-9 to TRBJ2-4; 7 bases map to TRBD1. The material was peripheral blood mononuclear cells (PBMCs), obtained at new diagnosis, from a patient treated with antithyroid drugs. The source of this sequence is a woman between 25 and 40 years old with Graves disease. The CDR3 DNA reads TGTGCCAGCAGTTCTGACAGGGTGAACATTCAGTACTTC. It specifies CASSSDRVNIQYF.